One and the same sample provided the 32 T cell receptor beta chains below, sequenced in a study of blood T cell repertoires in COVID-19. TCRdb's copy holds only in-frame clones and misses some; the assay was immunoSEQ multiplex PCR. This table has 80,000 to 95,000 clones, approximately 80% appearing once. Sequencing was carried out using peripheral blood. The receptors shown here come from a woman older than 75 with acute or convalescent COVID-19.

This clone has a handful of counts. The CDR3 DNA reads as TGTGCCAGCAGTTCCATGACAGCTTTTTCCTACGAGCAGTACTTC. The encoded protein is CASSSMTAFSYEQYF. The chain combines TRBV28 with TRBJ2-7; D might be TRBD1 (5 bases). This CDR3 spans 15 amino acids. Per germline, CDR1 MDHEN and CDR2 SYDVKM. V was pared by 4 bases and J by 1 base, with 14 bases between.

V and J are TRBV6-4 and TRBJ1-6; the D is unclear. Trimming cost V 3 bases and J 13 bases, with 13 bases left between them. This CDR3 has 13 residues. Germline CDR1 reads MRHNA; CDR2 reads SNTAGT. CDR3 nucleotides: TGTGCCAGCAGTGAAAGGCAGGATGGCCCCCTCCACTTT. It yields the protein CASSERQDGPLHF.

This clone has ten or more counts. The chain has TRBV2 and TRBJ1-4, with TRBD1 identical over 10 bases. Germline V gene lookup returns CDR1 SNHLY and CDR2 FYNNEI. The V gene end was trimmed by 10 bases and the J gene end by 8 bases; junction bases not matched to a gene: 13. This CDR3 contains 15 residues. This CDR3 reads CATSRDRGGLEKLFF. The DNA for the CDR3 is TGTGCCACGTCCCGGGACAGGGGCGGATTAGAAAAACTGTTTTTT.

A few counts support this clone. The gene calls are TRBV6-2 or TRBV6-3 and TRBJ1-5; D is uncertain. V lost 7 bases and J lost 5, with 15 bases in between. The CDR3 totals 14 residues. The germline V gene has CDR1 MNHEY and CDR2 SVGEGT. The CDR3 DNA follows: TGTGCCAGCACCCCTACAAACGAGGATCAGCCCCAGCATTTT. It yields the protein CASTPTNEDQPQHF.

The J gene is TRBJ2-1, the V gene TRBV4-2, with D uncertain. Trimming removed 0 bases at V and 4 bases at J, with 4 bases between. Germline CDR1 is LGHNA and CDR2 is YNFKEQ. This CDR3 has 13 amino acids. As DNA, the CDR3 is TGTGCCAGCAGCCAAGATCATTACAATGAGCAGTTCTTC. Protein product: CASSQDHYNEQFF.

The CDR3 region is CASSKGLYGYTF. The DNA of the CDR3 is TGTGCCAGTAGTAAAGGACTCTATGGCTACACCTTC. The gene calls are TRBV19 and TRBJ1-2; unclear D gene. The CDR3 has 12 residues. The V end lost 4 bases, the J end lost 4 bases, and 7 bases lay between the germline ends. Germline V lookup: CDR1 LNHDA, CDR2 SQIVND (reference sequence).

This chain joins TRBV18 and TRBJ1-1; the D gene is possibly TRBD1 (6 bases). V dropped 3 bases and J dropped 2 bases, with 10 bases sitting between them. This CDR3 spans 14 amino acids. CDR1 and CDR2 from the germline V gene are KGHSH and LQKENI. The CDR3 DNA follows: TGTGCCAGCTCACCTCAGGGGCCCAACACTGAAGCTTTCTTT. Its translation: CASSPQGPNTEAFF.

The chain combines TRBV28 with TRBJ1-2, with D unresolved. The CDR3 totals 15 residues. Deletions cut 3 bases from V and 2 bases from J, with 13 bases between. Germline-derived CDR1 and CDR2 are MDHEN and SYDVKM. CDR3 in DNA: TGTGCCAGCAGTTTCGTCGAGCGGCCCAACTATGGCTACACCTTC. Translation gives CASSFVERPNYGYTF.

V gene TRBV10-3 combines with J gene TRBJ1-2; D may be TRBD1 (6 bases). Per germline, CDR1 ENHRY and CDR2 SYGVKD. CDR3 size: 15 residues. V was cut by 2 bases and J by 4 bases, with 14 bases left in between. The CDR3 region is CAISEDRMPGYGYTF. Here the CDR3 DNA reads TGTGCCATCAGTGAGGACAGGATGCCGGGCTATGGCTACACCTTC.

The V gene is TRBV18, the J gene TRBJ2-1; weak D call: TRBD1 (5 bases). The V end was cut by 3 bases, the J end by 2 bases, with 8 bases between. Germline V gene sequence: CDR1 KGHSH, CDR2 LQKENI. The CDR3 consists of 14 residues. CDR3 DNA: TGTGCCAGCTCACCTTCGGACACCTACAATGAGCAGTTCTTC. It yields the protein CASSPSDTYNEQFF.

The chain uses TRBV15 and TRBJ2-5; D is undetermined. The CDR3 contains 14 residues. V was trimmed by 0 bases and J by 3 bases, leaving 8 bases between them. Germline CDR1 and CDR2: LNHNV and YYDKDF (reference sequence). CDR3 region: CATSRDGYEETQYF. CDR3 nucleotide sequence: TGTGCCACCAGCAGAGACGGGTACGAAGAGACCCAGTACTTC.

The chain uses TRBV19 and TRBJ1-1; TRBD1 is a possible D gene (5 bases). The V gene's germline CDR1 is LNHDA and CDR2 SQIVND (reference sequence). V dropped 0 bases and J dropped 7 bases, with 12 bases sitting between them. The CDR3 length is 14 residues. The CDR3: CASSIEQGRNEAFF. In nucleotides, the CDR3 is TGTGCCAGTAGTATAGAGCAGGGAAGGAATGAAGCTTTCTTT.

Only a few counts were recorded for this clone. The germline gene is not matched at one end of the junction; a read error may be the cause. CDR3 in amino acids: CASRGGCGGPF. The DNA for the CDR3 is TGCGCCAGCAGGGGAGGTTGCGGAGGTCCCTTC. The chain couples TRBV10-1 to TRBJ1-2; the D is unclear. This CDR3 region has 11 residues. Germline V gene sequence: CDR1 WNHNN, CDR2 SYGVQD (reference sequence).

This clone was detected only a few times. V and J are TRBV9 and TRBJ2-1; D call uncertain. Germline CDR1 and CDR2: SGDLS and YYNGEE. This CDR3 has 13 amino acids. With 0 bases removed from V and 8 bases from J, the gap between germline ends came to 9 bases. The CDR3 bases are TGTGCCAGCAGCGTAGTCCCCTTTTATGAGCAGTTCTTC. It encodes CASSVVPFYEQFF. The full variable domain, with the rest looked up from reference TRBV9 and TRBJ2-1, is DSGVTQTPKHLITATGQRVTLRCSPRSGDLSVYWYQQSLDQGLQFLIQYYNGEERAKGNILERFSAQQFPDLHSELNLSSLELGDSALYFCASSVVPFYEQFFGPGTRLTVL.

This chain links TRBV4-2 with TRBJ1-2; D is undetermined. Germline loops: CDR1 LGHNA, CDR2 YNFKEQ. There are 12 residues in the CDR3. V gave up 0 bases and J gave up 5 bases, with 4 bases separating them. The CDR3: CASSQDQYGYTF. CDR3 in DNA: TGTGCCAGCAGCCAAGATCAGTATGGCTACACCTTC.

Comments on this clone: Other DNA sequences within the sample encode an identical CDR3. The chain is built from TRBV6-6 and TRBJ2-1; D call uncertain. The CDR3 has 12 residues. Per the germline V gene, CDR1 is MNHNY and CDR2 is SVGAGI (reference sequence). The ends were cut back, 0 bases at V and 7 bases at J, with 4 bases in the middle. The CDR3 protein is CASSYSLNEQFF. In nucleotides, the CDR3 is TGTGCCAGCAGTTACTCCCTAAATGAGCAGTTCTTC.

V usage is TRBV6-2 or TRBV6-3 and J usage is TRBJ1-6, with D possibly matching TRBD1 (6 bases). Germline CDR1 is MNHEY and CDR2 is SVGEGT. Trimming pared 5 bases from V and 0 bases from J, leaving 14 bases between. This CDR3 has 17 amino acids. CDR3 bases: TGTGCCAGCAGTCGGGACACCCAAAGCTCCTATAATTCACCCCTCCACTTT. It yields the protein CASSRDTQSSYNSPLHF.

The rearrangement uses TRBV7-2 and TRBJ1-1; perhaps TRBD1 as D (6 bases). The CDR3 runs to 14 residues. V lost 1 base and J 4 bases, leaving 10 bases between the germline ends. Germline V gives CDR1 SGHTA, CDR2 FQGNSA. The CDR3 loop reads CASSLDSDSTEAFF. CDR3 bases: TGTGCCAGCAGCTTAGATTCGGACAGCACTGAAGCTTTCTTT.

This sequence joins TRBV10-3 and TRBJ1-6, with 9 nucleotides matching TRBD1. Germline loops: CDR1 ENHRY, CDR2 SYGVKD. CDR3 length: 13 residues. With 11 bases clipped from V and 10 bases from J, the junction kept 9 bases outside the gene matches. CDR3 DNA: TGTGCCTCCGGGACAGGGTCGGGCTCACCCCTCCACTTT. Its protein product is CASGTGSGSPLHF.

This chain connects TRBV3-1 (or the pseudogene TRBV3-2) to TRBJ1-2, with 7 bases aligning to TRBD1. J was trimmed by 7 bases and V by 4 bases; bases with no gene match: 9. CDR3 size: 14 residues. Germline CDR1 and CDR2: LGHDT and YNNKEL (reference sequence). CDR3 DNA sequence: TGTGCCAGCAGCCGGCCCGGCGAGGGGGCTGGCTACACCTTC. It translates to CASSRPGEGAGYTF.

This sequence joins TRBV6-5 and TRBJ2-5; TRBD2 aligns across 7 bases. Germline values: CDR1 MNHEY, CDR2 SVGAGI. V dropped 7 bases and J dropped 5; count of bases not matched to a gene: 10. The CDR3 is 14 residues long. The CDR3 region is CASTSGGFMETQYF. CDR3 bases: TGTGCCAGCACGTCCGGGGGGTTTATGGAGACCCAGTACTTC.

This sequence joins TRBV30 and TRBJ2-6, with TRBD1 identical over 8 bases. The CDR3 length is 16 residues. V trimming: 4 bases; J trimming: 2 bases; junction bases outside the gene matches: 7. Germline assignment: CDR1 GTSNPN and CDR2 SVGIG (reference sequence). The CDR3 DNA follows: TGTGCCTGGATCGGACAGGGCGTCGCTGGGGCCAACGTCCTGACTTTC. The encoded protein is CAWIGQGVAGANVLTF.

This sequence joins TRBV7-2 and TRBJ1-1, with D perhaps TRBD1 (6 bases). CDR1 and CDR2 from the germline V gene are SGHTA and FQGNSA. Trimming stripped 6 bases from V and 0 bases from J, with 14 bases between. The CDR3 sequence is 15 residues long. In DNA, the CDR3 is TGTGCCAGCAGGCCGGGACACCTCATGAACACTGAAGCTTTCTTT. Encoded protein: CASRPGHLMNTEAFF.

This chain uses TRBV28 with TRBJ2-3, with D maybe TRBD1 (5 bases). Germline V gene lookup returns CDR1 MDHEN and CDR2 SYDVKM. V was clipped by 3 bases and J by 0 bases, with 13 bases between them. This CDR3 has 16 amino acids. The CDR3 loop reads CASSFWRSGSTDTQYF. In DNA form, the CDR3 reads TGTGCCAGCAGTTTCTGGCGGTCAGGGAGCACAGATACGCAGTATTTT.

J is TRBJ2-3 and V is TRBV6-5, with 9 bases that match TRBD1. CDR1 is MNHEY and CDR2 is SVGAGI in the germline V gene. V lost 6 bases to trimming and J lost 4 bases; unmatched junction nucleotides: 5. The CDR3 is made up of 14 amino acids. For the CDR3, the DNA is TGTGCCAGCAGGTGGACAGGGGCCGCAGATACGCAGTATTTT. This gives the protein CASRWTGAADTQYF.

V usage is TRBV7-2 and J usage is TRBJ2-5, with a tentative D call TRBD1 (6 bases). Germline assignment: CDR1 SGHTA and CDR2 FQGNSA. The V end lost 1 base, the J end lost 5 bases, and 23 bases lay between the germline ends. CDR3 length: 18 residues. The CDR3 region is CASSLVEGAGASGETQYF. In DNA, the CDR3 is TGTGCCAGCAGCTTAGTAGAAGGGGCAGGGGCAAGTGGGGAGACCCAGTACTTC.

V and J are TRBV7-9 and TRBJ1-2; 9 bases are shared with TRBD1. The V and J ends lost 2 bases and 7 bases, in that order; junction bases with no gene match: 5. The V gene's germline CDR1 is SEHNR and CDR2 FQNEAQ (reference sequence). The CDR3 extends over 14 amino acids. CDR3: CASSLPTGGSGYTF. The CDR3 DNA is TGTGCCAGCAGCTTACCGACAGGGGGGTCTGGCTACACCTTC. The complete variable domain, with remaining parts taken from reference TRBV7-9 and TRBJ1-2, reads DTGVSQNPRHKITKRGQNVTFRCDPISEHNRLYWYRQTLGQGPEFLTYFQNEAQLEKSRLLSDRFSAERPKGSFSTLEIQRTEQGDSAMYLCASSLPTGGSGYTFGSGTRLTVV.

This chain links TRBV7-9 with TRBJ1-1; tentatively, D is TRBD1 (5 bases). Germline lookup yields CDR1 SEHNR and CDR2 FQNEAQ (reference sequence). Between the trimmed V and J ends, which lost 5 bases and 1 base, there was a span of 8 bases. There are 13 residues in the CDR3. The CDR3 DNA reads TGTGCCAGCAGCCAGGGATGGAACACTGAAGCTTTCTTT. Its protein is CASSQGWNTEAFF.

The chain employs TRBV27 and TRBJ2-5, with TRBD2 matching 8 bases. Germline values: CDR1 MNHEY, CDR2 SMNVEV (reference sequence). Germline trimming cut 2 bases from V and 5 bases from J; bases unmatched to any gene: 10. The CDR3 loop spans 16 amino acids. This CDR3 reads CASSLGAGGPGETQYF. The CDR3 DNA is TGTGCCAGCAGTTTAGGGGCGGGAGGACCGGGGGAGACCCAGTACTTC.

The chain uses TRBV10-3 and TRBJ1-1; 8 positions match TRBD1. The J segment lost 1 base and the V segment lost 0 bases, leaving 7 bases of the junction unmatched. Germline lookup yields CDR1 ENHRY and CDR2 SYGVKD. The CDR3 runs to 17 residues. As DNA, the CDR3 is TGTGCCATCAGTGAGTCGATGGCAGGACAGGGGAACACTGAAGCTTTCTTT. Translating it yields CAISESMAGQGNTEAFF.

There are a few counts of this clone. The chain carries TRBV20-1 and TRBJ2-7; 8 bases are a match to TRBD2. V shed 3 bases and J 2 bases; nucleotides not matched to a gene: 6. The CDR3 consists of 14 residues. The germline gives CDR1 DFQATT, CDR2 SNEGSKA (reference sequence). The CDR3 DNA follows: TGCAGTGCTAGTATTCCGGGAGGGCCCTACGAGCAGTACTTC. It specifies CSASIPGGPYEQYF.

This rearrangement joins TRBV6-2 or TRBV6-3 to TRBJ1-5; D may be TRBD1 (5 bases). This CDR3 has 15 residues. The germline V and J ends were trimmed by 2 bases and 4 bases, with 12 bases remaining between them. Germline CDR1 and CDR2: MNHEY and SVGEGT. The CDR3 spells CASSYRAQGNQPQHF. DNA of the CDR3: TGTGCCAGCAGTTACCGGGCCCAGGGAAATCAGCCCCAGCATTTT.